The 18 T cell receptor beta chains listed next were all sequenced from one sample in a study of blood T cell repertoires in COVID-19. Generated by immunoSEQ multiplex PCR, the TCRdb table keeps only in-frame clones and is missing some. The sample shows 120,000 to 150,000 clones, 80% to 90% of them seen only once. The sequenced material came from peripheral blood. All receptors derive from a human donor with acute or convalescent COVID-19. The donor label of this sample is uncertain.

This rearrangement joins TRBV9 to TRBJ2-1; TRBD2 matches at 8 bases. V gave up 2 bases and J gave up 2 bases; unmatched junction bases: 3. The CDR3 covers 15 residues. Germline-derived CDR1 and CDR2 are SGDLS and YYNGEE. The CDR3 DNA reads as TGTGCCAGCAGCGTCCGGGGGGGCCCCTACAATGAGCAGTTCTTC. Encoded protein: CASSVRGGPYNEQFF. Variable domain in full (rest from reference TRBV9 and TRBJ2-1): DSGVTQTPKHLITATGQRVTLRCSPRSGDLSVYWYQQSLDQGLQFLIQYYNGEERAKGNILERFSAQQFPDLHSELNLSSLELGDSALYFCASSVRGGPYNEQFFGPGTRLTVL.

The rearrangement uses TRBV7-9 and TRBJ1-3, with 8 nucleotides matching TRBD1. The germline V gene encodes CDR1 SEHNR and CDR2 FQNEAQ (reference sequence). This CDR3 comprises 15 residues. Trimming took 5 bases from V and 0 from J; bases not matched to a gene: 3. The CDR3 DNA sequence: TGTGCCAGCAGCCCAGGGGGCACCTCTGGAAACACCATATATTTT. Translation gives CASSPGGTSGNTIYF.

This clone was seen just once. The chain recombines TRBV10-1 with TRBJ1-4; TRBD1 agrees at 9 bases. Trimming took 10 bases from V and 0 from J; bases not matched to a gene: 3. Germline CDR1 and CDR2: WNHNN and SYGVQD (reference sequence). This CDR3 has 14 amino acids. The CDR3 DNA sequence: TGCGCCACCCGGACAGGGGCAACTAATGAAAAACTGTTTTTT. It encodes CATRTGATNEKLFF.

The chain carries TRBV3-1 (or the pseudogene TRBV3-2) and TRBJ1-2, with D tentatively TRBD1 (5 bases). This CDR3 spans 14 amino acids. The germline V gene encodes CDR1 LGHDT and CDR2 YNNKEL (reference sequence). Trimming removed 0 bases from V and 2 bases from J, with 7 bases in between. CDR3 sequence (DNA): TGTGCCAGCAGCCAAGACACAGGAAACTATGGCTACACCTTC. Residues: CASSQDTGNYGYTF.

The J gene is TRBJ1-1, the V gene TRBV11-3; TRBD1 aligns across 8 bases. CDR1 and CDR2 from the germline V gene are SGHNT and YENEEA. The CDR3 loop spans 14 amino acids. With V trimmed by 5 bases and J by 1 base, 3 bases remained unmatched. In DNA, the CDR3 is TGTGCCAGCAGCCCAGGGGGCTCGAACACTGAAGCTTTCTTT. Amino acids: CASSPGGSNTEAFF.

The rearrangement uses TRBV19 and TRBJ2-5, with 10 bases lining up with TRBD1. Germline trimming cut 2 bases from V and 5 bases from J; bases unmatched to any gene: 5. The CDR3 has 15 residues. CDR1 is LNHDA and CDR2 is SQIVND in the germline V gene (reference sequence). In DNA form, the CDR3 reads TGTGCCAGTAGTATATCTGGGACAGGGGCGGAGACCCAGTACTTC. This gives the protein CASSISGTGAETQYF.

This rearrangement joins TRBV10-3 to TRBJ2-6; maybe TRBD2 (6 bases). This CDR3 has 18 residues. In germline, CDR1 is ENHRY, CDR2 SYGVKD. Between the trimmed V and J ends, which lost 6 bases and 0 bases, there was a span of 18 bases. The CDR3 DNA is TGTGCCATCAGCTACACTGCGGGGCTGGACTCTGGGGCCAACGTCCTGACTTTC. Translated: CAISYTAGLDSGANVLTF.

The chain couples TRBV10-3 to TRBJ1-2; 7 positions agree with TRBD1. V lost 6 bases to trimming and J lost 1 base; unmatched junction nucleotides: 8. CDR3 length equals 15 residues. In germline, CDR1 is ENHRY, CDR2 SYGVKD. CDR3 DNA: TGTGCCATCAGGCCGGGACAGCTCATTAACTATGGCTACACCTTC. It yields the protein CAIRPGQLINYGYTF.

The sample holds one count of this clone. The chain has TRBV11-1 and TRBJ2-3; D remains ambiguous. CDR3 length: 12 residues. V was cut by 1 base and J by 6 bases, with 5 bases left in between. Germline V lookup: CDR1 SGHAT, CDR2 FQDESV (reference sequence). CDR3 sequence (DNA): TGTGCCAGCAGCTTAGGCGTTGATACGCAGTATTTT. Protein sequence: CASSLGVDTQYF.

The chain uses TRBV27 and TRBJ2-1, with 9 positions matching TRBD2. J gave up 3 bases and V 3 bases, and 9 bases lay outside the gene matches. Germline V CDR1 and CDR2: MNHEY, SMNVEV (reference sequence). CDR3 length: 17 residues. DNA for the CDR3: TGTGCCAGCAGTTTCATCAGAGCGGGAGGAGTCTACAATGAGCAGTTCTTC. Its protein product is CASSFIRAGGVYNEQFF.

The chain recombines TRBV13 with TRBJ1-5; possible D gene TRBD1, 5 bases. The CDR3 totals 16 residues. The V gene's germline CDR1 is PRHDT and CDR2 FYEKMQ (reference sequence). Between the trimmed V and J ends, which lost 2 bases and 5 bases, there was a span of 16 bases. DNA for the CDR3: TGTGCCAGCAGCTTAAGGGACGCTTCGGGAGATCAGCCCCAGCATTTT. This encodes CASSLRDASGDQPQHF.

Notes on this clone: Relative to the germline gene, one junction end is altered; a read error may explain this. V gene TRBV7-8 combines with J gene TRBJ1-1; TRBD1 agrees at 8 bases. Germline CDR1 is SGHVS and CDR2 is FQNEAQ. The CDR3 spans 15 residues. CDR3 in amino acids: CASSRGQGPNAEAFF. The CDR3, as DNA: TGTGCCAGCAGCAGAGGACAGGGACCGAACGCTGAAGCTTTCTTT. Combining the CDR3 with reference TRBV7-8 and TRBJ1-1 gives the whole variable domain GAGVSQSPRYKVAKRGQDVALRCDPISGHVSLFWYQQALGQGPEFLTYFQNEAQLDKSGLPSDRFFAERPEGSVSTLKIQRTQQEDSAVYLCASSRGQGPNAEAFFGQGTRLTVV.

V and J are TRBV5-1 and TRBJ2-1, with 15 bases aligning to TRBD2. V was clipped by 3 bases and J by 6 bases; unmatched bases: 4. CDR1 SGHRS and CDR2 YFSETQ come from the germline V gene. The CDR3 totals 16 residues. The CDR3 sequence is CASSWAGLAGGNEQFF. CDR3 bases: TGCGCCAGCAGCTGGGCGGGACTAGCGGGAGGCAATGAGCAGTTCTTC.

The chain couples TRBV30 to TRBJ2-5; D is possibly TRBD1 (5 bases). The CDR3 is made up of 13 amino acids. V lost 1 base, J lost 3 bases, and 9 bases lay in between. CDR1 is GTSNPN, CDR2 SVGIG, per germline (reference sequence). CDR3 nucleotide sequence: TGTGCCTGGAGTGGTGACAGAGAAGAGACCCAGTACTTC. Its translation: CAWSGDREETQYF.

This chain joins TRBV5-5 and TRBJ2-7, with D uncertain. The CDR3 consists of 15 residues. CDR1 and CDR2 (germline): SGHKS, YYEKEE (reference sequence). Trimming took 1 base from V and 0 from J, leaving 11 bases between them. CDR3 in DNA: TGTGCCAGCAGCTTGATTTTGCAGGTCTCCTACGAGCAGTACTTC. Its translation: CASSLILQVSYEQYF.

The rearrangement uses TRBV6-5 and TRBJ2-3; D gene uncertain. This CDR3 comprises 14 residues. Between the trimmed V and J ends, which lost 4 bases and 4 bases, there was a span of 12 bases. Germline assignment: CDR1 MNHEY and CDR2 SVGAGI. CDR3 region: CASSSGRVADTQYF. The DNA of the CDR3 is TGTGCCAGCAGTTCTGGGCGAGTTGCAGATACGCAGTATTTT.

The chain combines TRBV19 with TRBJ1-4; no clear D. Trimming shortened V by 5 bases and J by 0 bases, and 13 bases separated the two germline ends. Germline CDR1 and CDR2: LNHDA and SQIVND (reference sequence). The CDR3 has 16 residues. The CDR3 spells CASSGLFGTTNEKLFF. The CDR3 nucleotides are TGTGCCAGTAGTGGTCTATTCGGGACAACTAATGAAAAACTGTTTTTT. The whole variable domain, remainder taken from reference TRBV19 and TRBJ1-4, is DGGITQSPKYLFRKEGQNVTLSCEQNLNHDAMYWYRQDPGQGLRLIYYSQIVNDFQKGDIAEGYSVSREKKESFPLTVTSAQKNPTAFYLCASSGLFGTTNEKLFFGSGTQLSVL.

The gene calls are TRBV7-2 and TRBJ1-2; TRBD1 aligns across 8 bases. CDR1 and CDR2 (germline): SGHTA, FQGNSA. The CDR3 length is 14 residues. With 3 bases clipped from V and 6 bases from J, the junction kept 6 bases outside the gene matches. CDR3 in DNA: TGTGCCAGCAGCTTCGGACAGGGAAGGGATGGCTACACCTTC. Its protein is CASSFGQGRDGYTF.